Described below is a single T cell receptor (beta chain) sequence and its context. TCRdb re-derived calls from the 5' RACE reads in MiXCR, one entry per CDR3 protein. The profile covers 540,000 or so distinct CDR3 sequences, with around 20% appearing a single time and roughly 0.5% taken by the ten largest. Per germline, CDR1 DFQATT and CDR2 SNEGSKA (reference sequence). The CDR3 has 14 amino acids. V lost 1 base and J 0 bases, leaving 7 bases between the germline ends. This entry comes from a study of identical twins. These data were also reused for a study on yellow fever vaccine responses in identical twins. From that study: Vaccine-induced T cell responses in twins were reportedly observed to appear partly convergent, partly personalized.

The material sequenced was CD4+ T cells sorted from blood. The clonotype comes from a woman between 18 and 30 years old in good health. The chain is built from TRBV20-1 and TRBJ1-5; no clear D. DNA of the CDR3: TGCAGTGCTAGAGTGACGCGTAGCAATCAGCCCCAGCATTTT. Its protein product is CSARVTRSNQPQHF.